The rows below give T cell receptor beta chains drawn from one sample of a study of blood T cell repertoires in COVID-19. Sequencing used immunoSEQ multiplex PCR; TCRdb keeps in-frame clones, though not all of them. Of 400,000 or so clones listed, more than 75% are singletons. Specimen: PBMCs or T cells enriched from blood (not recorded which). The receptors shown here come from a man aged 35 to 55 in a cohort exposed to, infected with or recovered from COVID-19 (not recorded which). CDR3s include the opening cysteine and the closing phenylalanine or tryptophan. D genes are given only for firm matches. Expanded clones get a size class; other rows say once, few or many, or leave the size out.

once | TRBJ1-5 | NA | TRBV4-1 | CASSSQQGVGNQPQHF | TGCGCCAGCAGCTCACAACAGGGCGTTGGTAATCAGCCCCAGCATTTT
NA | TRBJ2-7 | NA | TRBV19 | CASSIDLADYEQYF | TGTGCCAGTAGTATAGATCTCGCGGACTACGAGCAGTACTTC
NA | TRBJ2-3 | TRBD2 | TRBV9 | CASSETAGGITDTQYF | TGTGCCAGCAGCGAAACAGCGGGAGGTATCACAGATACGCAGTATTTT
once | TRBJ1-2 | TRBD1 | TRBV19 | CASSRQGIGGYTF | TGTGCCAGTAGTCGACAGGGTATAGGCGGCTACACCTTC
NA | TRBJ1-2 | TRBD1 | TRBV6-5 | CASSPAGGVSGCTF | TGTGCCAGCAGTCCCGCAGGGGGTGTATCAGGTTGCACCTTC
NA | TRBJ2-3 | NA | TRBV19 | CASSIRQGRTDTQYF | TGTGCCAGTAGTATAAGGCAGGGCCGCACAGATACGCAGTATTTT
NA | TRBJ2-2 | NA | TRBV11-3 | CASSLSGTNTGELFF | TGTGCCAGCAGCCTTAGCGGAACAAACACCGGGGAGCTGTTTTTT
NA | TRBJ1-1 | NA | TRBV19 | CASSPREQAAFF | TGTGCCAGTAGTCCCCGGGAACAAGCGGCTTTCTTT
once | TRBJ2-1 | TRBD2 | TRBV5-5 | CASSLTSGRAEEQFF | TGTGCCAGCAGCTTGACTAGCGGGAGGGCCGAGGAGCAGTTCTTC
NA | TRBJ2-2 | NA | TRBV4-1 | CASSLNTGELFF | TGCGCCAGCAGCCTCAATACCGGGGAGCTGTTTTTT
NA | TRBJ2-4 | TRBD2 | TRBV2 | CASRRLSGAQYF | TGTGCCAGCAGGAGACTTAGCGGGGCACAGTACTTC
NA | TRBJ1-2 | TRBD1 | TRBV9 | CASSVGTEPAYGYTF | TGTGCCAGCAGCGTGGGGACAGAACCAGCATATGGCTACACCTTC
NA | TRBJ1-3 | NA | TRBV30 | CAWSVTVSGNTIYF | TGTGCCTGGAGTGTAACAGTCTCTGGAAACACCATATATTTT
NA | TRBJ2-7 | NA | TRBV10-2 | CASSGPGLEFMEQYF | TGCGCCAGCAGTGGACCGGGACTTGAATTTATGGAGCAGTACTTC
once | TRBJ1-1 | TRBD1 | TRBV18 | CASSPTTGWNTEAFF | TGTGCCAGCTCACCAACGACAGGGTGGAACACTGAAGCTTTCTTT
NA | TRBJ1-1 | NA | TRBV5-1 | CASSAPSRASAPAFF | TGCGCCAGCAGCGCTCCGTCGCGAGCGTCGGCCCCAGCTTTCTTT
NA | TRBJ1-4 | TRBD1 | TRBV7-9 | CASSFNRGFGEKLFF | TGTGCCAGCAGCTTTAACAGGGGATTTGGGGAAAAACTGTTTTTT
NA | TRBJ2-7 | NA | TRBV10-2 | CATPYEQYF | TGCGCCACCCCGTACGAGCAGTACTTC
NA | TRBJ1-6 | NA | TRBV18 | CASSPRGSYNSPLHF | TGTGCCAGCTCACCCAGGGGCTCCTATAATTCACCCCTCCACTTT
NA | TRBJ2-1 | NA | TRBV7-2 | CASSLGQANNEQFF | TGTGCCAGCAGCTTAGGGCAGGCTAACAATGAGCAGTTCTTC
NA | TRBJ2-4 | TRBD2 | TRBV2 | CASSRPSGLAKNIQYF | TGTGCCAGCAGTAGACCTAGCGGTTTAGCCAAAAACATTCAGTACTTC
NA | TRBJ1-5 | NA | TRBV7-9 | CASSLSSGDQPQHF | TGTGCCAGCAGCTTATCGTCCGGGGATCAGCCCCAGCATTTT
NA | TRBJ1-4 | NA | TRBV3-1/TRBV3-2 | CASSPRDTVEKLFF | TGTGCCAGCAGCCCCCGGGACACCGTTGAAAAACTGTTTTTT
NA | TRBJ1-5 | NA | TRBV5-1 | CASSLGGNSNQPQHF | TGCGCCAGCAGCTTGGGCGGGAATAGCAATCAGCCCCAGCATTTT
few | TRBJ2-1 | TRBD2 | TRBV10-3 | CAISQAGGLVNEQFF | TGTGCCATCAGCCAAGCGGGAGGGCTCGTCAATGAGCAGTTCTTC
NA | TRBJ2-2 | TRBD1 | TRBV7-9 | CASSPPGTGASGELFF | TGTGCCAGCAGCCCGCCCGGGACAGGGGCCTCCGGGGAGCTGTTTTTT
NA | TRBJ2-3 | TRBD1 | TRBV7-2 | CASSLNGVTGGDTQYF | TGTGCCAGCAGCTTAAATGGCGTGACAGGGGGGGATACGCAGTATTTT
once | TRBJ2-2 | NA | TRBV6-5 | CASSRDTNTGELFF | TGTGCCAGCAGTCGGGACACGAACACCGGGGAGCTGTTTTTT